The TCR beta chain under discussion was sequenced for a study of early stage breast cancer tumors. This clone has a single count. Its antigen is undetermined. The repertoire was sequenced with immunoSEQ multiplex PCR; TCRdb's copy has only in-frame clones and lacks some. In the table there are over 45,000 clones, 83% of which are singletons. The CDR3 extends over 15 amino acids. V shed 2 bases, J shed 3 bases, and the junction held 6 bases outside the gene matches. Germline V gives CDR1 SGHAT, CDR2 FQNNGV. General study results and limits: Comparing each tissue with blood distinguished tumor from normal in about 90% of the 16 patients. Functional markers like CD4, CD8 and FOXP3 were missed in bulk sequencing. Tumors had about 2.4-fold higher T cell density and higher clonality than adjacent normal breast tissue. Most shared enriched TCRB sequences were commonly generated ones.

V and J are TRBV11-2 and TRBJ1-1; TRBD1 agrees at 7 bases. The sequencing sample was made of blood. The receptor's source is a person aged 45 to 60 with breast cancer. The CDR3 sequence: CASSLRGRGDTEAFF. The CDR3 nucleotides are TGTGCCAGCAGCTTAAGGGGCAGGGGGGACACTGAAGCTTTCTTT. The full variable domain, completed using reference TRBV11-2 and TRBJ1-1, is EAGVAQSPRYKIIEKRQSVAFWCNPISGHATLYWYQQILGQGPKLLIQFQNNGVVDDSQLPKDRFSAERLKGVDSTLKIQPAKLEDSAVYLCASSLRGRGDTEAFFGQGTRLTVV.